The 9 T cell receptor beta chains given below trace back to one sample, sequenced in a study of T cells after yellow fever vaccination. TCRdb called the 5' RACE reads again in MiXCR, with one record for every CDR3 protein. This sample has 300,000 or so distinct CDR3 sequences, with roughly 4.3% found just once. Sequences were derived from PBMCs, sampled 5 days after the yellow fever booster vaccination. The source of these receptors is a man aged 18 to 29 who received the YFV17D yellow fever vaccine.

The chain carries TRBV4-3 and TRBJ1-1; 8 bases line up with TRBD1. The CDR3 spans 14 residues. Germline values: CDR1 LGHNA, CDR2 YSLEER. The V and J ends lost 3 bases and 11 bases, in that order; junction bases with no gene match: 11. CDR3 DNA sequence: TGCGCCAGCAGCCAGCCGGGACAGGCTGGTCCTGCTTTCTTT. This encodes CASSQPGQAGPAFF.

This clonotype was seen a handful of times. The chain links TRBV7-3 to TRBJ2-1; the match to TRBD2 covers 11 bases. Germline lookup yields CDR1 SGHTA and CDR2 FQGTGA. This CDR3 spans 14 amino acids. With V trimmed by 5 bases and J by 5 bases, 2 bases remained unmatched. The CDR3 protein is CASSPTSGNNEQFF. In DNA, the CDR3 is TGTGCCAGCAGCCCGACTAGCGGGAACAATGAGCAGTTCTTC. Full variable domain (missing parts from reference TRBV7-3 and TRBJ2-1): GAGVSQTPSNKVTEKGKYVELRCDPISGHTALYWYRQSLGQGPEFLIYFQGTGAADDSGLPNDRFFAVRPEGSVSTLKIQRTERGDSAVYLCASSPTSGNNEQFFGPGTRLTVL.

The rearrangement uses TRBV27 and TRBJ2-3, with 8 bases fitting TRBD2. The CDR3 extends over 14 amino acids. V lost 8 bases and J lost 3; bases outside the gene matches: 7. Germline V gene data show CDR1 as MNHEY and CDR2 as SMNVEV (reference sequence). In nucleotides, the CDR3 is TGTGCCAGCGCCAGACGGGAGGGGACAGATACGCAGTATTTT. Encoded protein: CASARREGTDTQYF.

This clonotype was observed many times. V gene TRBV5-1 combines with J gene TRBJ2-1, with D tentatively TRBD2 (7 bases). This CDR3 contains 16 residues. V was clipped by 0 bases and J by 3 bases, with 13 bases between them. Germline loops: CDR1 SGHRS, CDR2 YFSETQ. The CDR3 region is CASSLVAGALYNEQFF. CDR3 DNA sequence: TGCGCCAGCAGCTTGGTGGCGGGGGCCCTCTACAATGAGCAGTTCTTC.

This clonotype was detected ten times or more. The chain couples TRBV7-9 to TRBJ2-3; 11 bases are shared with TRBD2. The junction had 9 bases not matched to a gene; V was cut back by 6 bases and J by 4 bases. In germline, CDR1 is SEHNR, CDR2 FQNEAQ (reference sequence). The CDR3 runs to 16 residues. The CDR3, as DNA: TGTGCCAGCAGTTATAGCGGGGGGGCCGGGGCAGATACGCAGTATTTT. Translated: CASSYSGGAGADTQYF.

This clonotype was recorded many times. The chain uses TRBV4-3 and TRBJ1-2, with 7 bases fitting TRBD1. From germline, CDR1 is LGHNA and CDR2 YSLEER. This CDR3 contains 13 residues. V lost 0 bases to trimming and J lost 7 bases; unmatched junction nucleotides: 2. CDR3 loop: CASSQDQGVGYTF. The CDR3 DNA is TGCGCCAGCAGCCAAGACCAGGGGGTTGGCTACACCTTC.

This chain links TRBV5-5 with TRBJ2-5, with D unresolved. The CDR3 is made up of 15 amino acids. V shed 1 base and J shed 5 bases, with 15 bases lying between them. The germline V gene has CDR1 SGHKS and CDR2 YYEKEE (reference sequence). The chain's CDR3 is CASSLPETQGETQYF. The CDR3 nucleotides are TGTGCCAGCAGCTTGCCAGAAACCCAAGGGGAGACCCAGTACTTC.

Ten or more counts support this clonotype. The chain employs TRBV29-1 and TRBJ1-2, with D perhaps TRBD1 (6 bases). The CDR3 has 13 amino acids. V lost 1 base, J lost 2 bases, and 8 bases lay in between. The germline gives CDR1 SQVTM, CDR2 ANQGSEA. CDR3 in DNA: TGCAGCGTTGAAGGGGGGCAGAACTATGGCTACACCTTC. It specifies CSVEGGQNYGYTF.

The table lists this clonotype with a few counts. The chain recombines TRBV27 with TRBJ2-7; perhaps TRBD2 as D (6 bases). V was cut by 4 bases and J by 4 bases, with 11 bases left in between. Germline values: CDR1 MNHEY, CDR2 SMNVEV (reference sequence). There are 13 residues in the CDR3. The CDR3 here is CASSWPGAYEQYF. The CDR3 nucleotides read TGTGCCAGCAGTTGGCCGGGAGCTTACGAGCAGTACTTC.